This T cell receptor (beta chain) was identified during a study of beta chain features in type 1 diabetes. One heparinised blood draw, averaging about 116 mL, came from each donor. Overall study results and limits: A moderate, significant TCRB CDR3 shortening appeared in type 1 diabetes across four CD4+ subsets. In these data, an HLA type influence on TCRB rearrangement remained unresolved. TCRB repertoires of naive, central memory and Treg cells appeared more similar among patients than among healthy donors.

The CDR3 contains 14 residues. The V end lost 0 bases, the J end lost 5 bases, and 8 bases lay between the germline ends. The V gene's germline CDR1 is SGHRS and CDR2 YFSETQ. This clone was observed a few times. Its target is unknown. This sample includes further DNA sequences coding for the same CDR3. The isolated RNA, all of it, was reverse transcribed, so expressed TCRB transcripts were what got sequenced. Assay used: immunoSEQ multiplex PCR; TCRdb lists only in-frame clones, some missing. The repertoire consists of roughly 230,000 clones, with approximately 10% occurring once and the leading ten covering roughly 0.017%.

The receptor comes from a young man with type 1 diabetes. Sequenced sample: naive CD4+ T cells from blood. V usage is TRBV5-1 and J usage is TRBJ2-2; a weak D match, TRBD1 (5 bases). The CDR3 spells CASSLVQGTGELFF. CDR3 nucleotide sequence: TGCGCCAGCAGCTTGGTCCAGGGAACCGGGGAGCTGTTTTTT.